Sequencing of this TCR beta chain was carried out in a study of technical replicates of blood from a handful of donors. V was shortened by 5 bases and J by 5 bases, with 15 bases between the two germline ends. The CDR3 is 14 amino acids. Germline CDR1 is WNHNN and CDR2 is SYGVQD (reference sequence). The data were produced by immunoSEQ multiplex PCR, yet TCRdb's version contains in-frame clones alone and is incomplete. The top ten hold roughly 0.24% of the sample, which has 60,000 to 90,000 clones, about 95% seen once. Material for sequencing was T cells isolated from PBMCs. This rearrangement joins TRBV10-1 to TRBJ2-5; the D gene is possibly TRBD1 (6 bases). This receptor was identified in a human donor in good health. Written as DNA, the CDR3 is TGCGCCAGCAGTAGATCCAGGGGTGTGGAGACCCAGTACTTC. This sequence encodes CASSRSRGVETQYF.